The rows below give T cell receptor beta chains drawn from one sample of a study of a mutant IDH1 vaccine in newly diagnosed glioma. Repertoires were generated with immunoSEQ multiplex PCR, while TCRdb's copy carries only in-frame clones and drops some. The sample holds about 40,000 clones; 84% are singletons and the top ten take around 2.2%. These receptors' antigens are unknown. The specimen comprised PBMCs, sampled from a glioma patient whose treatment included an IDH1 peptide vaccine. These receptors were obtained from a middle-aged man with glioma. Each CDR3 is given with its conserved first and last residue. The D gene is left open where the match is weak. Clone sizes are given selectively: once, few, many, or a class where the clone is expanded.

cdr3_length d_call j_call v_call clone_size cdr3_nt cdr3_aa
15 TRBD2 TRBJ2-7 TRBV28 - TGTGCCACCAAAAAACCGGGACTAGCGGCCTACGAGCAGTACTTC CATKKPGLAAYEQYF
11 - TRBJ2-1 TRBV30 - TGTGCCTGGAGAAAGTACAATGAGCAGTTCTTC CAWRKYNEQFF
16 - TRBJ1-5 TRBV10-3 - TGTGCCATCAGTGAGTCGTCGCTGCTTAGCAATCAGCCCCAGCATTTT CAISESSLLSNQPQHF
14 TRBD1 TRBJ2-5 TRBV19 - TGTGCCAGTAGATCGCAGGGGGCAGGGGAGACCCAGTACTTC CASRSQGAGETQYF
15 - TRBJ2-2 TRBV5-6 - TGTGCCAGCAGCCACAGACTAGTCAGGACCGGGGAGCTGTTTTTT CASSHRLVRTGELFF
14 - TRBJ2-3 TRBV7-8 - TGTGCCAGCAGCCCGAAGGGTGGGACAGATACGCAGTATTTT CASSPKGGTDTQYF
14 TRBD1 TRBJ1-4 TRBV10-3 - TGTGCCATCAGTGTGGGGACAGGGAATGAAAAACTGTTTTTT CAISVGTGNEKLFF
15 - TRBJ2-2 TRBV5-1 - TGCGCCAGCAGCTCCTCGACTAGTTTGACCGGGGAGCTGTTTTTT CASSSSTSLTGELFF
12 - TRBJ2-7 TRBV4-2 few TGTGCCAGCAGCCAGTACCCCTACGAGCAGTACTTC CASSQYPYEQYF
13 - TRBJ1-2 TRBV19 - TGTGCCACCTCCCTGCCCGGGACCTATGGCTACACCTTC CATSLPGTYGYTF
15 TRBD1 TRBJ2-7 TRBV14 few TGTGCCAGCAGCCGAATGGACAGGGCGCGCGACGAGCAGTACTTC CASSRMDRARDEQYF
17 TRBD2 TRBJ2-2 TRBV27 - TGTGCCAGCAGCGGGGGGGGACTAGCGGGAGTCACCGGGGAGCTGTTTTTT CASSGGGLAGVTGELFF
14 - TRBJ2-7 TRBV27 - TGTGAAGGACACCGGGACCTAATTCTTTACGAGCAGTACTTC CEGHRDLILYEQYF
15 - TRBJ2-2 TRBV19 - TGTGCCAGTACCCCCTGGGAGGGGGCAAACGGGGAGCTGTTTTTT CASTPWEGANGELFF
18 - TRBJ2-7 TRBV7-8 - TGTGCCAGCAGCTTAGTCTATTTGGCAGCGCCTATTTACTACGAGCAGTACTTC CASSLVYLAAPIYYEQYF
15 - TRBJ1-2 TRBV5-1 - TGCGCCAGCGCCGGGGCACAGGGCTTCGTGGAAGGCTACACCTTC CASAGAQGFVEGYTF
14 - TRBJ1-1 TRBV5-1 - TGCGCCAGCAGCTTAGGGGTGGCGAACACTGAAGCTTTCTTT CASSLGVANTEAFF
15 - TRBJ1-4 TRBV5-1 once TGCGCCAGCAGCTGGACGACTTCCACCTATGAAAAACTGTTTTTT CASSWTTSTYEKLFF
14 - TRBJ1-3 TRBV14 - TGTGCCAGCAGCCAAGTGGCCGCCGGAAACACCATATATTTT CASSQVAAGNTIYF
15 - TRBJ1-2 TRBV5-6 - TGTGCCAGCAGTTCACCTCAGGGCCCTTCTTTGGGCTACACCTTC CASSSPQGPSLGYTF
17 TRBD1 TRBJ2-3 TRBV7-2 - TGTGCCAGCAGCTTAAAAGGGGGCTCCTCTAGCACAGATACGCAGTATTTT CASSLKGGSSSTDTQYF
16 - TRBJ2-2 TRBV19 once TGTGCCAGTAGTTTCCTGCTCGGGACTTACACCGGGGAGCTGTTTTTT CASSFLLGTYTGELFF
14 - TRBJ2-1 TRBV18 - TGTGCCAGCTCACCCCAAACCCTAAGCAATGAGCAGTTCTTC CASSPQTLSNEQFF
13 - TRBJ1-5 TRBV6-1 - TGTGCCAGCAGTGAATGGTCTGGGCAGCCCCAGCATTTT CASSEWSGQPQHF
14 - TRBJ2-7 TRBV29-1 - TGCAGCGTTGAAGGAGGAAGCCACAACTACGAGCAGTACTTC CSVEGGSHNYEQYF
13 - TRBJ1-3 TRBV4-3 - TGCGCCAGCAGGTCTCTGGTGGGAAACACCATATATTTT CASRSLVGNTIYF
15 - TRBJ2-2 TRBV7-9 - TGTGCCAGCAGTCATACTGGGACCCCAATCGGGGAGCTGTTTTTT CASSHTGTPIGELFF